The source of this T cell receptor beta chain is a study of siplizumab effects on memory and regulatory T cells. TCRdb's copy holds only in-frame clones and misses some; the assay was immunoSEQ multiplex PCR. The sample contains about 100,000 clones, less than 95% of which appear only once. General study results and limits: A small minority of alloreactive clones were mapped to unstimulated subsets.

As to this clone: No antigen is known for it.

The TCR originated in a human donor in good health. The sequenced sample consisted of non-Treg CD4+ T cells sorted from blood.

The chain's CDR3 is CASSYRGSGGYTF. DNA of the CDR3: TGTGCCAGCAGTTACCGGGGTTCGGGGGGCTACACCTTC. V usage is TRBV6-5 and J usage is TRBJ1-2; D unclear. Germline values: CDR1 MNHEY, CDR2 SVGAGI. CDR3 length: 13 residues. The V and J ends lost 2 bases and 8 bases respectively, with 12 bases between them.